This T cell receptor (beta chain) was sequenced in a study of T cell repertoires in cytomegalovirus infection. Germline V gene data show CDR1 as SGHTA and CDR2 as FQGNSA. CDR3 length: 13 amino acids. The trim removed 8 bases at V and 4 bases at J, leaving 7 bases unmatched. This clonotype was seen only a few times. Its antigen is not known. From the reads, TCRdb called clonotypes with MiXCR, one entry per CDR3 protein. The sample records hundreds of thousands of distinct CDR3 sequences, about 27% being singletons. Study results and caveats: What dominated the ex vivo response were HLA-C-restricted CMV-specific TCR beta clonotypes.

Sample: cultured PBMCs, taken from culture after CMV antigen stimulation. The chain employs TRBV7-2 and TRBJ2-7; 8 positions match TRBD2. The sequence was collected from a human donor in good health (CMV status not recorded). Some clones in this sample may be carry-over from other donors' samples. The CDR3 loop is CASASGRVYEQYF. The CDR3 bases are TGTGCCAGCGCCAGCGGGAGAGTGTACGAGCAGTACTTC. The full variable domain, in which reference TRBV7-2 and TRBJ2-7 provide the parts outside the CDR3, is GAGVSQSPSNKVTEKGKDVELRCDPISGHTALYWYRQSLGQGLEFLIYFQGNSAPDKSGLPSDRFSAERTGGSVSTLTIQRTQQEDSAVYLCASASGRVYEQYFGPGTRLTVT.